This section outlines one T cell receptor (beta chain) sequence together with its context. Its antigen specificity is not known. The sample holds no much larger clone one base away, and base qualities are not on file. The method behind the library was 5' RACE. Sequencer: Illumina HiSeq 2500. A second PCR of about 6 to 11 cycles was run with a J-beta primer mix and a sample-barcoded 5' primer. A unique molecular identifier was introduced onto each TCR beta cDNA molecule by a template-switch 5' adaptor carrying 12 random nucleotides. Each sample yielded at least 2.5 million CDR3-containing paired-end reads. First-strand cDNA synthesis was performed from all RNA using the Mint cDNA synthesis kit, with priming by a TRBC-specific oligonucleotide. Following uracil-DNA glycosylase treatment, a first 18-cycle PCR with universal primers M1SS and BC2_uni_R was performed on all cDNA. Processing in the source paper ran as follows. Each sample was normalized by randomly selecting 1 million high-quality reads, each carrying a distinct molecular identifier. Reads with shared molecular identifiers were discarded instead of being binned into consensus sequences. CDR3 identification, clonotype clustering and error correction used MiTCR with a Q25 quality threshold and the strictest error-elimination algorithm. Lower-bound total TCR beta diversity was estimated with a nonparametric unseen species model using Euler transformation. TCRdb itself trimmed the public reads at Q25 with fastp, ran MiXCR and retained productive beta chains. Rows with a matching CDR3 protein are joined into one entry that keeps the most common DNA and genes. The V and J calls follow TCRdb's processing rather than the paper's. In this sample the table shows almost 550,000 distinct CDR3 sequences, about 25% of which occur a single time. The ten largest clones take up just over 8.5% of the sample.

The data stem from a study of blood T cells in healthy people across ages (dated by TCRdb to the mid-2010s). About the study as a whole: In model experiments, template switching captured roughly one uniquely barcoded TCR beta cDNA molecule for every two T cells. Using the same blood draw, the study looked at two additional independent replicas of 1 million unique cDNA reads for two donors, one aged 18 to 30 and the other aged 80 or older. Donors were grouped into four age groups: young (average roughly 17 years), middle-aged (less than 40), aged (around 60) and long-lived (approximately 75). The study measured age-related changes in TCR beta repertoire diversity using deep sequencing normalized with unique cDNA molecular identifiers. Paper-wide results and their limitations: Estimates of total diversity based on one million sequenced T cells were regarded as lower bounds and as underestimates. The CMV infection status of donors was not known, potentially confounding age-related changes in expanded clonotypes. Conclusive comparison of naive and antigen-experienced compartments was prevented by the profiling of bulk unsorted PBMCs. Observed TCR beta diversity correlated strongly with the percentage of naive T cells measured by flow cytometry. Compared with the aged group, the long-lived group had more naive CD4+ T cells, fewer expanded clones and increased TCR diversity, suggesting age selection. Observed TCR beta diversity per million T cells fell roughly linearly with age, and a significant reduction was already apparent by age around 40.

The donors were a few dozen Caucasian individuals from Russia, aged about 6 to 100 years, who were systemically healthy. Each donor gave 9.5 to 10 milliliters of peripheral blood, drawn into EDTA-treated Vacutainer tubes. PBMCs were isolated by Ficoll-Paque density-gradient centrifugation, with at least 6 million obtained per sample. Trizol reagent was used to extract total RNA from the PBMCs, yielding at least 5 micrograms per sample. For every donor, flow cytometry on a PBMC aliquot measured the percentage of naive CD45RAhigh/CD27high T cells. In the germline V gene, CDR1 corresponds to SGHVS and CDR2 to FNYEAQ. V gives up 3 bases and J gives up 0 bases, and the segment between their germline ends measures 13 bases. The cysteine opens and the phenylalanine closes a CDR3 of 16 amino acids. The kept DNA is CDR3 alone, 48 bases in frame from the first base. A further study also used this sample, focusing on T cells of mothers and their children. As that second paper reports: The donors were nine systemically healthy Caucasian individuals, made up of three mothers and their six children. cDNA synthesis consumed the entire amount of extracted RNA, loaded at roughly 1.5 ug RNA in each 15 ul reaction. In the second PCR, the M1S primer introduced both the sample barcodes and 2-4 random nucleotides. Over 8 million TCR beta CDR3 reads came from each mother, compared with approximately 2.8 million reads from each child. Thymic selection similarly shapes TCR recombination output in related and unrelated pairs, with minor effect from inherited differences. Related mother-child pairs always showed normalized repertoire overlap that was slightly higher than in unrelated mother-child pairs, though the difference was never significant. No persistent microchimeric T cell clones were found, with a detection sensitivity of approximately 95 clones per million clonotypes. In the study, deep NGS was used to compare the TCR beta repertoires of mothers and children, and features distinguishing related mother-child pairs from unrelated individuals were sought. On average, the children were around 11 +/- 4 years old, while the mothers were about 40 +/- 4 years old. After adapter ligation with NEBNext reagents, the libraries were sequenced on Illumina HiSeq 2000 with 100+100 nt paired-end reads. Mother and child libraries were prepared a month apart and sequenced in separate runs to prevent cross-contamination. Between about 500,000 and 2,100,000 distinct TCR beta clonotypes were identified per donor. Naive TCR beta clonotypes were estimated from low-frequency clonotypes matched to each donor's FACS-determined naive share, without sorting.

The V and J genes are TRBV7-6 and TRBJ2-3; a tentative D call is TRBD2 (7 bases match). The source material was blood. This receptor was taken from a boy aged 5-17 years in good health. The bases are TGTGCCAGCAGCTTGAGGGGGGGGCCGAGCACAGATACGCAGTATTTT. Its protein reads: CASSLRGGPSTDTQYF.